The rows below give T cell receptor beta chains drawn from one sample of a study of cytomegalovirus exposure and HLA in healthy donors. Method: immunoSEQ multiplex PCR; TCRdb's copy keeps in-frame clones and lacks some. The profile covers 85,000 to 100,000 clones, with less than 70% appearing a single time and 2.3% taken by the ten largest. Sequenced: PBMCs. The receptors come from a human donor in good health. Both conserved end residues are trimmed from each CDR3. D genes are given only for firm matches. A row's size may be missing; if present it is once, few, many or a size class.

ASSLGRGTEAF | . | TRBJ1-1 | TRBV4-3 | .
SVEGMSLGTGGRTGELF | few | TRBJ2-2 | TRBV29-1 | TRBD1
ASSLAYGSTDTQY | . | TRBJ2-3 | TRBV7-8 | .
ASSQFSGGLAGESYEQY | few | TRBJ2-7 | TRBV4-3 | TRBD2
ASSVVIGGNQPQH | . | TRBJ1-5 | TRBV19 | .
ASSRDRSSYEQY | . | . | TRBV5-1 | TRBD1
ASSVGAGASYEQY | . | TRBJ2-7 | TRBV9 | .
ASSVTQGLVGEQY | few | TRBJ2-7 | TRBV9 | TRBD2
SVAAAGGSSYNEQF | . | TRBJ2-1 | TRBV29-1 | TRBD2
ASSKDSKETQY | . | TRBJ2-5 | TRBV7-9 | .
ASSVDRTNQPQH | . | TRBJ1-5 | TRBV6-1 | .
ASSFSRATNEKLF | once | TRBJ1-4 | TRBV7-2 | .
ASSQSFPEGASYGYT | . | TRBJ1-2 | TRBV4-1 | TRBD1
ASSHLAIVTGYEQY | . | TRBJ2-7 | TRBV7-2 | .
ASSPLGARSQPQH | few | TRBJ1-5 | TRBV9 | .
ASTDRSGGLNTEAF | . | TRBJ1-1 | TRBV19 | TRBD1
ASSPLVGFGDEAF | . | TRBJ1-1 | TRBV5-1 | .
ASSRFLGGSYEQY | . | TRBJ2-7 | TRBV6-5 | .
ASSLDGRVVSGELF | . | TRBJ2-2 | TRBV7-2 | .
ASSAGQQGSGDEQY | . | TRBJ2-7 | TRBV6-1 | .
ASSRTVGEAF | few | TRBJ1-1 | TRBV13 | .
ASSPLNGGATGELF | . | TRBJ2-2 | TRBV7-7 | TRBD2
ASSLTDRIFRIAKNIQY | . | TRBJ2-4 | TRBV5-6 | .
ASSFNRVGNTIY | . | TRBJ1-3 | TRBV7-2 | .
ATSRDRGRRGYT | . | TRBJ1-2 | TRBV15 | TRBD1
ASSLDPSSNEKLF | . | TRBJ1-4 | TRBV5-1 | .
AISAREASTGELF | . | TRBJ2-2 | TRBV10-3 | .
ASSYARGGQPQH | . | TRBJ1-5 | TRBV6-6 | .
ASSYLDRRAYGYT | . | TRBJ1-2 | TRBV6-5 | .
ASSQEGPGQGIYEQY | . | TRBJ2-7 | TRBV4-2 | TRBD1
ASSPLDRGSEAF | few | TRBJ1-1 | TRBV18 | TRBD1
ASSFTGTRNEQF | few | TRBJ2-1 | TRBV7-2 | .
ASNLQGTPYNEQF | . | TRBJ2-1 | TRBV2 | .
ASSAQHGASTGELF | . | TRBJ2-2 | TRBV5-1 | .
ASSILLGNQPQH | . | TRBJ1-5 | TRBV19 | .
ASSLVEGGELF | . | TRBJ2-2 | TRBV5-1 | .
ASSPSRVNEQF | . | TRBJ2-1 | TRBV7-3 | .
ASSYSIGTGGQPQH | once | TRBJ1-5 | TRBV6-6 | TRBD1
ASSLGPGDLINTIY | . | TRBJ1-3 | TRBV13 | .
ASSGPGLVISGEQF | once | TRBJ2-1 | TRBV9 | TRBD2
ASSEYTDYGYT | . | TRBJ1-2 | TRBV25-1 | .
ASSMDRGRTEAF | . | TRBJ1-1 | TRBV11-3 | TRBD1
ASSPWDSYSPLH | . | TRBJ1-6 | TRBV2 | TRBD1
ASSQVGRGAF | . | TRBJ1-1 | TRBV14 | .
ASSEAVEEQF | few | TRBJ2-1 | TRBV6-1 | .
ASSPDRGRRGYT | . | TRBJ1-2 | TRBV7-8 | TRBD1
ASSQGGGYGYT | . | TRBJ1-2 | TRBV4-1 | .
ASSPTLGANVLT | . | TRBJ2-6 | TRBV7-3 | .
ASSSRGGRSYEQY | . | TRBJ2-7 | TRBV7-9 | .
ASSNTGGNSNQPQH | . | TRBJ1-5 | TRBV19 | .
ASSLKPTGSGANVLT | . | TRBJ2-6 | TRBV7-3 | .
ASSLVASGVSYNEQF | few | TRBJ2-1 | TRBV7-2 | TRBD2
ASSSGQRETQY | . | TRBJ2-5 | TRBV28 | .
ASSQGVRTGVSTDTQY | once | TRBJ2-3 | TRBV4-1 | TRBD1
ASSESDRFRTEAF | few | TRBJ1-1 | TRBV25-1 | TRBD1
ASSESGVAKNIQY | . | TRBJ2-4 | TRBV6-1 | .
ASSVRGPGNTIY | . | TRBJ1-3 | TRBV19 | TRBD1
ASSLPGQGAVTQY | . | TRBJ2-5 | TRBV5-6 | TRBD1
ASISGGPPYEQY | . | TRBJ2-7 | TRBV19 | TRBD2
AISGNISYEQY | few | TRBJ2-7 | TRBV10-3 | .